These T cell receptor beta chains were read from a single sample in a study of glioma-infiltrating T cells after dendritic cell vaccination. The table came from immunoSEQ multiplex PCR; TCRdb's copy has only in-frame clones and leaves some out. The sample contains fewer than 85,000 clones, about four fifths of which appear only once. Specimen: blood, collected before dendritic cell vaccination. The receptors shown here come from a human donor with glioblastoma. CDR3s include the opening cysteine and the closing phenylalanine or tryptophan. D genes are given only for firm matches. Some rows have no size entry. The others give once, few or many, or a class for an expanded clone.

size,D,J,V,length,DNA,CDR3
.,TRBD2,TRBJ2-1,TRBV6-1,15,TGTGCCAGCAGAACCGGGACTAGCGGGGGGGATGAGCAGTTCTTC,CASRTGTSGGDEQFF
.,.,TRBJ2-3,TRBV18,16,TGTGCCAGCTCACCACCGGGTCTAGCGATCTCAGATACGCAGTATTTT,CASSPPGLAISDTQYF
.,TRBD2,TRBJ2-7,TRBV2,16,TGTGCCAGCAGTGCCGGGCTAGCGGGGGGATCCTACGAGCAGTACTTC,CASSAGLAGGSYEQYF
.,.,TRBJ1-1,TRBV18,13,TGTGCCAGCTCCGTCGTCGGGGGGACTGAAGCTTTCTTT,CASSVVGGTEAFF
.,.,TRBJ2-5,TRBV7-2,19,TGTGCCAGCAGCTTAGGATCGAGCGGGATGAGGGGGGGCCAAGAGACCCAGTACTTC,CASSLGSSGMRGGQETQYF
once,TRBD1,TRBJ1-1,TRBV5-1,16,TGCGCCAGCAGCTTTGACCGGGACAGGGGGACTACTGAAGCTTTCTTT,CASSFDRDRGTTEAFF
.,TRBD1,TRBJ2-5,TRBV5-1,16,TGCGCCAGCAGCTTGGGGGACAGGGGGACCCAAGAGACCCAGTACTTC,CASSLGDRGTQETQYF
.,.,TRBJ1-2,TRBV6-5,15,TGTGCCAGCAGTTACTCCCCGGCAGGCAACTATGGCTACACCTTC,CASSYSPAGNYGYTF
.,TRBD1,TRBJ1-2,TRBV9,18,TGTGCCAGCAGCGTGCGACAGGGCAGTGGGCCTCTATATAGTGGCTACACCTTC,CASSVRQGSGPLYSGYTF
.,TRBD2,TRBJ2-3,TRBV7-2,15,TGTGCCAGCAGTCCTCTAGCGGGAGCGGTAGATACGCAGTATTTT,CASSPLAGAVDTQYF
few,.,TRBJ2-3,TRBV9,14,TGTGCCAGCAGCGTGTACGGGAGTACAGATACGCAGTATTTT,CASSVYGSTDTQYF
.,.,TRBJ1-5,TRBV27,16,TGTGCCAGCAGACAGGGAGGGGTCGAGGGGGTTCAGCCCCAGCATTTT,CASRQGGVEGVQPQHF
.,TRBD1,TRBJ2-7,TRBV5-6,14,TGTGCCAGCAGCTCAGGGACAGGGGACTACGAGCAGTACTTC,CASSSGTGDYEQYF
many,TRBD2,TRBJ2-1,TRBV27,16,TGTGCCAGCAGTACCAGAGAGCGGGAGCCTTACAATGAGCAGTTCTTC,CASSTREREPYNEQFF
.,TRBD2,TRBJ2-1,TRBV7-2,15,TGTGCCAGCAGCTTAGGGCGGGAGGCCTACAATGAGCAGTTCTTC,CASSLGREAYNEQFF
many,.,TRBJ1-1,TRBV19,13,TGTGCCAGTAGTTGGACTATGAACACTGAAGCTTTCTTT,CASSWTMNTEAFF
.,TRBD1,TRBJ1-2,TRBV13,13,TGTGCCAGCAGAAGGGGGCCTAACTATGGCTACACCTTC,CASRRGPNYGYTF
.,TRBD1,TRBJ2-1,TRBV11-2,16,TGTGCCAGCAGCTTAGATGTTTCAGGGGGCTTGAATGAGCAGTTCTTC,CASSLDVSGGLNEQFF
.,.,TRBJ1-2,TRBV14,13,TGTGCCAGCAGCCCTACGATCCCTTCCGGCTACACCTTC,CASSPTIPSGYTF
.,TRBD1,TRBJ2-1,TRBV7-3,13,TGTGCCACTGGGACAGGGGTACGGAATGAGCAGTTCTTC,CATGTGVRNEQFF
.,.,TRBJ1-4,TRBV6-1,14,TGTGCCAGCAGTGAAGGCGGGGTAGGGGAAAAACTGTTTTTT,CASSEGGVGEKLFF
.,.,TRBJ2-1,TRBV7-3,14,TGTGCCAGCAGCTTCTACGGGGGACACAATGAGCAGTTCTTC,CASSFYGGHNEQFF
.,.,TRBJ1-3,TRBV10-1,14,TGCGCCAGCAGTGCTGACAGCTCTGGAAACACCATATATTTT,CASSADSSGNTIYF
.,.,TRBJ1-2,TRBV10-1,14,TGCGCCAGCAGTGAGAGCGGGTACGGCTATGGCTACACCTTC,CASSESGYGYGYTF
few,.,TRBJ1-4,TRBV6-6,14,TGTGCCAGTCCTGCGAGGGAGGGACGGGAAAAACTGTTTTTT,CASPAREGREKLFF
few,.,TRBJ2-5,TRBV28,15,TGTGCCAGCAGTTTGTTGCGGACTAACAAAGAGACCCAGTACTTC,CASSLLRTNKETQYF
.,TRBD2,TRBJ2-1,TRBV5-6,18,TGTGCCAGCAGCTTGGCGACTAGCGGGAGGGCGAGAGGGAATGAGCAGTTCTTC,CASSLATSGRARGNEQFF
.,.,TRBJ1-5,TRBV19,15,TGTGCCAGTAGTATAGGACAGGTTAGCAATCAGCCCCAGCATTTT,CASSIGQVSNQPQHF
.,.,TRBJ1-5,TRBV7-8,13,TGTGCCAGCAGCTTATCGGGGGGGCAGCCCCAGCATTTT,CASSLSGGQPQHF
.,TRBD2,TRBJ2-3,TRBV7-9,18,TGTGCCAGCAGCTTACCCCTAAGACTAGCGGGGATCACAGATACGCAGTATTTT,CASSLPLRLAGITDTQYF
few,.,TRBJ1-2,TRBV27,11,TGTGCCACCGGCGGGAGCTATGGCTACACCTTC,CATGGSYGYTF
.,.,TRBJ2-7,TRBV6-6,16,TGTGCCAGCAGTTACCTCTCGATGGGGGGATCCTACGAGCAGTACTTC,CASSYLSMGGSYEQYF
.,TRBD1,TRBJ2-3,TRBV19,13,TGTGCCAGTAGTAATCAGGGGGCAGATACGCAGTATTTT,CASSNQGADTQYF
many,.,TRBJ1-1,TRBV12-5,12,TGTGCTAGTGGTTTGTTTAGCACTGAAGCTTTCTTT,CASGLFSTEAFF
.,TRBD1,TRBJ1-4,TRBV5-4,14,TGTGCCAGCAGCTTGCAGGGGGCAGTCGAAAAACTGTTTTTT,CASSLQGAVEKLFF
.,TRBD1,TRBJ1-2,TRBV10-3,12,TGTGCCATAGCCGGGACAGGGTTTGGCTACACCTTC,CAIAGTGFGYTF
.,TRBD2,TRBJ2-7,TRBV7-7,14,TGTGCCAGCAGCCCAGGTGGGGGGGTGGACGAGCAGTACTTC,CASSPGGGVDEQYF
.,TRBD1,TRBJ2-2,TRBV9,16,TGTGCCAGCAGCGTAGCGGACAGGGGGCACGCCGGGGAGCTGTTTTTT,CASSVADRGHAGELFF
.,TRBD2,TRBJ2-3,TRBV10-1,14,TGCGCCAGCAGTGCTAGCGGGAGCGGAGATACGCAGTATTTT,CASSASGSGDTQYF
.,.,TRBJ2-2,TRBV7-2,14,TGTGCCAGCAGCGCAGGGGGGCAAATCGGGGAGCTGTTTTTT,CASSAGGQIGELFF
.,.,TRBJ1-4,TRBV30,12,TGTGCCTGGACCGGCGGGGGAGAAAAACTGTTTTTT,CAWTGGGEKLFF
.,TRBD1,TRBJ1-1,TRBV30,12,TGTGCCTGGGGGGCCGGGGACAGACAAGCTTTCTTT,CAWGAGDRQAFF
.,.,TRBJ1-6,TRBV10-3,16,TGTGCCATCAGTGATTTACGGGGGGCTTTTTCTTCACCCCTCCACTTT,CAISDLRGAFSSPLHF
.,.,TRBJ2-3,TRBV6-1,13,TGTGCCAGCTGCCGGGACTTCACAGATACGCAGTATTTT,CASCRDFTDTQYF
.,.,TRBJ2-1,TRBV2,13,TGTGTCAGCAGTGGGATGGATGAGGCTGAGCAGTTCTTC,CVSSGMDEAEQFF
.,.,TRBJ2-3,TRBV5-1,16,TGCGCCAGCAGCTTGGGACAACTCCTTAGCACAGATACGCAGTATTTT,CASSLGQLLSTDTQYF
few,TRBD1,TRBJ1-1,TRBV25-1,15,TGTGCCAGCAGTGGGGTCAGGGGGCTTTCAACTGAAGCTTTCTTT,CASSGVRGLSTEAFF